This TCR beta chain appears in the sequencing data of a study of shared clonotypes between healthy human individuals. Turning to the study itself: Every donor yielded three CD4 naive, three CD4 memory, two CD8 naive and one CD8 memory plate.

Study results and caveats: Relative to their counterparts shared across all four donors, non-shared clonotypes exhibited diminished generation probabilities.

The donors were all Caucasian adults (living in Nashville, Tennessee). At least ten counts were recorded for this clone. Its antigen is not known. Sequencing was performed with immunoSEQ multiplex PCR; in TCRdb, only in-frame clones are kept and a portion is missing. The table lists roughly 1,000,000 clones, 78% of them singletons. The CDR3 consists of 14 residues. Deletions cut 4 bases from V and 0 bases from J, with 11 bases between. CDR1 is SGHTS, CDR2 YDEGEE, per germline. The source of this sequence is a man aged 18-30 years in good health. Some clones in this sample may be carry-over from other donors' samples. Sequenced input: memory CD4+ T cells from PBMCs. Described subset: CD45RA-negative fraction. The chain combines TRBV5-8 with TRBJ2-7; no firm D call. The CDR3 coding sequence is TGTGCCAGCAGCCGGGCGGCCAGCTCCTACGAGCAGTACTTC. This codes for CASSRAASSYEQYF.